The rows below give T cell receptor beta chains drawn from one sample of a study of blood T cell repertoires in COVID-19. The protocol was immunoSEQ multiplex PCR, while the TCRdb copy is restricted to in-frame clones and leaves out a portion. The sample yields 300,000 to 350,000 clones, roughly 86% seen once. Sequences were obtained from PBMCs or T cells enriched from blood (not recorded which). These receptors all come from a young woman who had recovered from COVID-19. The CDR3 runs from the conserved cysteine through the conserved F or W. The D gene is left open where the match is weak. A clone size is listed for some rows: how often the clone was seen (once, few, many), or a class if it is expanded.

>NA|TRBV9|NA|TRBJ1-2
CASSKTGFYGYTF
TGTGCCAGCAGTAAGACAGGTTTTTATGGCTACACCTTC
>NA|TRBV7-2|NA|TRBJ2-5
CASSLNMGSQETQYF
TGTGCCAGCAGCCTCAACATGGGCAGCCAAGAGACCCAGTACTTC
>NA|TRBV27|NA|TRBJ1-4
CASSLVGGVNEKLFF
TGTGCCAGCAGTTTAGTGGGAGGCGTTAATGAAAAACTGTTTTTT
>NA|TRBV11-2|NA|TRBJ2-7
CASSVAGKQGFFYEQYF
TGTGCCAGCAGCGTCGCCGGGAAACAGGGATTCTTTTACGAGCAGTACTTC
>NA|TRBV3-1/TRBV3-2|NA|TRBJ1-5
CASSQRAGDNQPQHF
TGTGCCAGCAGCCAGCGTGCAGGGGACAATCAGCCCCAGCATTTT
>NA|TRBV28|NA|TRBJ2-1
CASISMTGTYNEQFF
TGTGCCAGCATCAGTATGACAGGAACCTACAATGAGCAGTTCTTC
>NA|TRBV18|NA|TRBJ1-1
CASSHALPPTGTEAFF
TGTGCCAGCTCACACGCCCTACCTCCGACGGGCACTGAAGCTTTCTTT
>NA|TRBV28|NA|TRBJ1-5
CASSLRGRSNQPQHF
TGTGCCAGCAGTTTAAGGGGCAGGAGCAATCAGCCCCAGCATTTT
>NA|TRBV28|TRBD1|TRBJ1-1
CASSMGQATLESFF
TGTGCCAGCAGTATGGGACAGGCCACCTTGGAGTCTTTCTTT
>NA|TRBV7-2|NA|TRBJ1-3
CASSLEWGGGLANTIYF
TGTGCCAGCAGCTTAGAGTGGGGGGGCGGTCTGGCGAACACCATATATTTT
>NA|TRBV4-3|NA|TRBJ1-6
CASSQGIGDRGFYNSPLHF
TGCGCCAGCAGCCAAGGTATTGGCGACCGCGGATTTTATAATTCACCCCTCCACTTT
>NA|TRBV5-1|TRBD1|TRBJ2-1
CASSLGDRAYEQFF
TGCGCCAGCAGCTTAGGGGACAGGGCCTATGAGCAGTTCTTC
>NA|TRBV18|TRBD1|TRBJ1-1
CASERGLGEAFF
TGTGCCAGCGAAAGGGGGCTAGGGGAAGCTTTCTTT
>NA|TRBV5-1|TRBD2|TRBJ2-1
CASSLAGGTSGSTYNEQFF
TGCGCCAGCAGCTTGGCCGGGGGGACTAGCGGGAGTACATACAATGAGCAGTTCTTC
>NA|TRBV7-2|NA|TRBJ1-4
CASSFPTGGSEKLFF
TGTGCCAGCAGCTTTCCGACGGGCGGGTCTGAAAAACTGTTTTTT
>NA|TRBV6-2/TRBV6-3|NA|TRBJ1-2
CASSYSTQPGHYYGYTF
TGTGCCAGCAGTTACTCGACTCAACCGGGACATTACTATGGCTACACCTTC
>NA|TRBV5-6|TRBD2|TRBJ2-1
CASRRYRTSSYNEQFF
TGTGCCAGCAGGAGATACCGGACTAGCTCCTACAATGAGCAGTTCTTC
>NA|TRBV25-1|NA|TRBJ2-7
CASRTESRSYEQYF
TGTGCCAGCCGCACAGAATCGCGCTCCTACGAGCAGTACTTC
>NA|TRBV5-4|TRBD2|TRBJ2-5
CASSLESGRYQETQYF
TGTGCCAGCAGCTTGGAGAGCGGGAGGTACCAAGAGACCCAGTACTTC
>NA|TRBV29-1|TRBD1|TRBJ1-2
CSVGQGYGYTF
TGCAGCGTGGGACAGGGCTATGGCTACACCTTC
>NA|TRBV15|TRBD1|TRBJ1-5
CATSAVDRGDQPQHF
TGTGCCACCAGCGCCGTGGACAGGGGCGATCAGCCCCAGCATTTT
>NA|TRBV6-5|TRBD2|TRBJ2-2
CASSLAGGGTGELFF
TGTGCCAGCAGCCTAGCGGGGGGTGGGACCGGGGAGCTGTTTTTT
>NA|TRBV5-8|NA|TRBJ2-6
CASSLARSGANVLTF
TGTGCCAGCAGCTTGGCCCGCTCTGGGGCCAACGTCCTGACTTTC
>NA|TRBV4-3|TRBD1|TRBJ1-4
CASSPQGAGEKLFF
TGCGCCAGCAGCCCACAGGGGGCGGGTGAAAAACTGTTTTTT
>NA|TRBV21-1|NA|TRBJ2-7
CASSPQTGVFDYEQYF
TGTGCCAGCAGCCCCCAGACAGGGGTTTTCGACTACGAGCAGTACTTC
>NA|TRBV19|TRBD2|TRBJ2-3
CASRTSGGSTDTQYF
TGTGCCAGTAGGACTAGCGGGGGGAGCACAGATACGCAGTATTTT
>NA|TRBV5-1|TRBD2|TRBJ2-3
CASSERTSGSTDTQYF
TGCGCCAGCAGCGAAAGGACTAGCGGGAGCACAGATACGCAGTATTTT
>once|TRBV15|NA|TRBJ1-3
CATSRDRATSDTIYF
TGTGCCACCAGCAGAGATCGTGCAACAAGCGACACCATATATTTT
>once|TRBV2|NA|TRBJ2-7
CASEGTEQYF
TGTGCCAGCGAGGGTACCGAGCAGTACTTC
>NA|TRBV15|TRBD1|TRBJ1-5
CATSRDVGRGGNQPQHF
TGTGCCACCAGCAGAGATGTCGGCAGGGGGGGCAATCAGCCCCAGCATTTT
>NA|TRBV11-3|TRBD1|TRBJ2-7
CASSSNSGTDNYEQYF
TGTGCCAGCAGCTCAAACTCCGGGACAGATAACTACGAGCAGTACTTC
>NA|TRBV6-2/TRBV6-3|NA|TRBJ2-7
CASSKGQSYEQYF
TGTGCCAGCAGTAAGGGACAATCCTACGAGCAGTACTTC
>NA|TRBV27|NA|TRBJ2-2
CASSMAGTGELFF
TGTGCCAGCAGTATGGCGGGAACCGGGGAGCTGTTTTTT
>NA|TRBV24-1|TRBD1|TRBJ2-3
CATSDRQGARVLPDTQYF
TGTGCCACCAGTGACCGGCAGGGGGCGCGTGTTCTCCCAGATACGCAGTATTTT
>NA|TRBV9|NA|TRBJ2-2
CASSVDAGADTGELFF
TGTGCCAGCAGCGTAGACGCAGGGGCGGACACCGGGGAGCTGTTTTTT
>NA|TRBV2|NA|TRBJ1-1
CASSDMGGRRTEAFF
TGTGCCAGCAGTGATATGGGGGGAAGGAGGACTGAAGCTTTCTTT
>NA|TRBV14|TRBD2|TRBJ2-7
CASSLMTSTYEQYF
TGTGCCAGCAGCCTAATGACTAGCACCTACGAGCAGTACTTC
>NA|TRBV15|NA|TRBJ1-2
CATSRDLSELYGYTF
TGTGCCACCAGCAGAGATTTGTCTGAACTCTATGGCTACACCTTC
>once|TRBV7-2|NA|TRBJ2-4
CASSAALAKNIQYF
TGTGCCAGCAGCGCGGCATTAGCCAAAAACATTCAGTACTTC
>once|TRBV28|TRBD1|TRBJ2-7
CASSQSTGVPYEQYF
TGTGCCAGCAGCCAATCGACAGGGGTCCCCTACGAGCAGTACTTC
>NA|TRBV27|NA|TRBJ1-1
CASSLNFGVGEAFF
TGTGCCAGCAGTTTGAACTTTGGTGTTGGTGAAGCTTTCTTT
>NA|TRBV5-4|TRBD2|TRBJ2-1
CASSLPSGRGNEQFF
TGTGCCAGCAGCTTGCCTAGCGGGAGGGGCAATGAGCAGTTCTTC
>NA|TRBV7-9|TRBD1|TRBJ1-3
CASSETGSGNTIYF
TGTGCCAGCAGCGAGACAGGGTCTGGAAACACCATATATTTT
>NA|TRBV9|NA|TRBJ1-1
CASSVQGVTEAFF
TGTGCCAGCAGCGTACAGGGTGTCACTGAAGCTTTCTTT
>NA|TRBV10-3|TRBD1|TRBJ2-1
CAISLGQGKFF
TGTGCCATCAGTCTGGGACAGGGGAAGTTCTTC
>NA|TRBV15|NA|TRBJ2-7
CATSRDLRSLDEQYF
TGTGCCACCAGCAGAGATCTAAGATCTTTAGACGAGCAGTACTTC
>NA|TRBV7-6|NA|TRBJ2-7
CASSLAVRETPYEQYF
TGTGCCAGCAGCTTAGCGGTTCGGGAGACCCCCTACGAGCAGTACTTC